The clone carrying this TCR beta chain showed up just once. As yet, its antigen is unknown. The sample belongs to a study of cytomegalovirus exposure and HLA in healthy donors. Study-level points and caveats: Reported findings show TCR beta sequences accurately forecast HLA-A and HLA-B alleles in most subjects.

V lost 1 base to trimming and J lost 2 bases, with 10 bases between them. This CDR3 has 14 amino acids. The V gene's germline CDR1 is SGHRS and CDR2 YFSETQ. The PCR used 60 Vbeta and 13 Jbeta primers. Repertoires were generated with immunoSEQ multiplex PCR, while TCRdb's copy carries only in-frame clones and drops some. This table has around 250,000 clones, about 80% appearing once. The chain is built from TRBV5-1 and TRBJ2-7; D not certain. This receptor was identified in a woman aged 55-75 years in good health and CMV-seropositive. The source material was PBMCs. CDR3 loop: CASSLTEFTYEQYF. CDR3 nucleotides: TGCGCCAGCAGCTTGACGGAGTTCACCTACGAGCAGTACTTC.